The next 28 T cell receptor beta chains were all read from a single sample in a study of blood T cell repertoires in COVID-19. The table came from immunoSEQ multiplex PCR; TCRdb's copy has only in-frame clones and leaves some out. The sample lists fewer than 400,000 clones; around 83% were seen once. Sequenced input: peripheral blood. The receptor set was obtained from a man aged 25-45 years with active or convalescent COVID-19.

DNA of the CDR3: TGTGCCAGCAGCACCGGGACTAGCGGACCCCGACTCACAGATACGCAGTATTTT. This sequence encodes CASSTGTSGPRLTDTQYF. The chain joins TRBV7-2 to TRBJ2-3; TRBD2 matches 11 bases. This CDR3 region has 18 residues. The germline V gene encodes CDR1 SGHTA and CDR2 FQGNSA. The trim removed 5 bases at V and 2 bases at J, leaving 12 bases unmatched.

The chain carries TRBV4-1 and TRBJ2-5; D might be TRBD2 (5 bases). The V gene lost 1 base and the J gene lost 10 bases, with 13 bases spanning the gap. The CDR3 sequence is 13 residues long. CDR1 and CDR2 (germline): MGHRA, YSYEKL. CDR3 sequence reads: CASSQVIGVYQYF. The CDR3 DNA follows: TGCGCCAGCAGCCAAGTTATCGGGGTCTACCAGTACTTC.

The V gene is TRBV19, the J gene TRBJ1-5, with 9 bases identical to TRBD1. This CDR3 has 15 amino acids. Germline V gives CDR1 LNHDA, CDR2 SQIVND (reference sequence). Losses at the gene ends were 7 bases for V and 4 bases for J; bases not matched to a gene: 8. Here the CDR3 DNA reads TGTGCCAGTACTATTACGGGGACAGGGAATCAGCCCCAGCATTTT. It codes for CASTITGTGNQPQHF.

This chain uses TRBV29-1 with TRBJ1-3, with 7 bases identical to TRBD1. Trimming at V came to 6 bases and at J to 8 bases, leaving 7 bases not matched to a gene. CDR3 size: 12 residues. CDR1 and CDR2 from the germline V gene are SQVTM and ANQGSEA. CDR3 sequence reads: CSVARDSYTIYF. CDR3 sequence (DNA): TGCAGCGTGGCCCGGGACAGTTACACCATATATTTT.

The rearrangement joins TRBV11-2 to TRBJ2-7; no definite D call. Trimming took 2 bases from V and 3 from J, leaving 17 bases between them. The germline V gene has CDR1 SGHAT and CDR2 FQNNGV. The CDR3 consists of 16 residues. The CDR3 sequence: CASSLRSLTSGYEQYF. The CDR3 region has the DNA TGTGCCAGCAGCTTAAGGAGCCTGACCTCGGGCTACGAGCAGTACTTC.

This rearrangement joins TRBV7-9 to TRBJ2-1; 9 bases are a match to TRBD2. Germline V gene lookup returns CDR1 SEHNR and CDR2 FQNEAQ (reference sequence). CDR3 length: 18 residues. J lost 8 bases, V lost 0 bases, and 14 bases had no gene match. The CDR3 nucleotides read TGTGCCAGCAGCTTAGCGCCCAGATTTAGCGGGAGAGGACATGAGCAGTTCTTC. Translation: CASSLAPRFSGRGHEQFF.

The CDR3 bases are TGTGCCAGTAGCGTCTCCGGCGGGGAGCTGTTTTTT. Amino acid sequence: CASSVSGGELFF. The rearrangement joins TRBV19 to TRBJ2-2, with unresolved D. Germline values: CDR1 LNHDA, CDR2 SQIVND (reference sequence). V lost 6 bases, J lost 7 bases, and 9 bases lay in between. The CDR3 extends over 12 amino acids.

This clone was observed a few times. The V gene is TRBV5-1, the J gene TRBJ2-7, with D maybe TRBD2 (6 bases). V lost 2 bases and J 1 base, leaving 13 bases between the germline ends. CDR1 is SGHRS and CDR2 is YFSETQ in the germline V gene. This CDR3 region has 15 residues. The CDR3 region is CASSFGGSGSYEQYF. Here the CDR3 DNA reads TGCGCCAGCAGCTTTGGAGGTAGCGGTTCCTACGAGCAGTACTTC. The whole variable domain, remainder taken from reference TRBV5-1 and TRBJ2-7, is KAGVTQTPRYLIKTRGQQVTLSCSPISGHRSVSWYQQTPGQGLQFLFEYFSETQRNKGNFPGRFSGRQFSNSRSEMNVSTLELGDSALYLCASSFGGSGSYEQYFGPGTRLTVT.

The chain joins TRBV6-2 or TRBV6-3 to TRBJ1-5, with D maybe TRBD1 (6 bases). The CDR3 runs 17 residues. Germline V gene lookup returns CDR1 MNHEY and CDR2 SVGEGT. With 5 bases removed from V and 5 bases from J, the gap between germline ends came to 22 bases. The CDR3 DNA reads TGTGCCAGCAGTCCGAGACGCGGGGGGCTCGTGGATCAGCCCCAGCATTTT. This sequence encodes CASSPRRGGLVDQPQHF.

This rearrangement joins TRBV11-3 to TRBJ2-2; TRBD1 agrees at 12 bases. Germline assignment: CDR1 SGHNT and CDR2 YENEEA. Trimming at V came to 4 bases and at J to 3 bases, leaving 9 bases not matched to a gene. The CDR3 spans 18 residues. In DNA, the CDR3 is TGTGCCAGCAGCTCTTTCCGGGACAGGGGGCGCGACACCGGGGAGCTGTTTTTT. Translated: CASSSFRDRGRDTGELFF.

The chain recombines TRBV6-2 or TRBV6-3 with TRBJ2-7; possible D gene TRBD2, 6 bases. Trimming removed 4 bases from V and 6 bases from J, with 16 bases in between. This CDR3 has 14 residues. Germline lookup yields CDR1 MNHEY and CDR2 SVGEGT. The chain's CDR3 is CASSFAGIRAEQYF. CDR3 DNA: TGTGCCAGCAGTTTCGCGGGAATAAGGGCCGAGCAGTACTTC.

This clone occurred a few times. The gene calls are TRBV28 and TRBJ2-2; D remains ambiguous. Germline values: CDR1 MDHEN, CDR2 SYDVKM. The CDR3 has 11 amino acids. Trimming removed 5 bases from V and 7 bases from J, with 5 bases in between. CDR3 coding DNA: TGTGCCAGCAGTCCCCACGGGGAGCTGTTTTTT. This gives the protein CASSPHGELFF.

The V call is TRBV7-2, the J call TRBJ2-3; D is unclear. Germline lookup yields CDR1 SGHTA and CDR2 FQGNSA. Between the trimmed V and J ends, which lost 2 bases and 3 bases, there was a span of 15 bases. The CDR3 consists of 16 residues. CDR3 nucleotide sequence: TGTGCCAGCAGCTTACTCGGCGTGGGCCCGACAGATACGCAGTATTTT. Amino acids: CASSLLGVGPTDTQYF.

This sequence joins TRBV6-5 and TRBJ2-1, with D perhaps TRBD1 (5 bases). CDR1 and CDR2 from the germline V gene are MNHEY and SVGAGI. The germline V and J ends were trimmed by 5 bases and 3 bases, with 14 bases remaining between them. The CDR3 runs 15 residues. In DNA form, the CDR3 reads TGTGCCAGCAGTCCTGGAAGGGGCGTCTACAATGAGCAGTTCTTC. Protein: CASSPGRGVYNEQFF.

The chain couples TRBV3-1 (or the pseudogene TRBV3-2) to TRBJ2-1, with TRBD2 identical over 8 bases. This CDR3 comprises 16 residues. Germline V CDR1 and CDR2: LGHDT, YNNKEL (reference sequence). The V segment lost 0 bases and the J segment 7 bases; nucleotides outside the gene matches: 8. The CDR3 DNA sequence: TGTGCCAGCAGCCAAGAAGAAGCGGGAGTTGGAAATGAGCAGTTCTTC. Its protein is CASSQEEAGVGNEQFF.

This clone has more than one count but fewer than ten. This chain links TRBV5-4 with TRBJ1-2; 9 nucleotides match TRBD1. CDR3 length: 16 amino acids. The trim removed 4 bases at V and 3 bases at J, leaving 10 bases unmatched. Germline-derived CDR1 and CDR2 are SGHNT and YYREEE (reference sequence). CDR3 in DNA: TGTGCCAGCAGCCCGCGATTGGGACAGGGTCACTATGGCTACACCTTC. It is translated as CASSPRLGQGHYGYTF.

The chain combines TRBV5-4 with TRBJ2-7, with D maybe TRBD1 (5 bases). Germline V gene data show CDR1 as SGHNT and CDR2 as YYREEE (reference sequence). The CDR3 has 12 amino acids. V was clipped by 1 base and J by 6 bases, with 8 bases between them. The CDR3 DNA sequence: TGTGCCAGCAGCTTGTCCCAGGGCGAGCAGTACTTC. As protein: CASSLSQGEQYF.

The CDR3, as DNA: TGTGCCAGCAGCCAAGAAGCACAGGATAACTATGGCTACACCTTC. Its protein product is CASSQEAQDNYGYTF. This chain joins TRBV4-2 and TRBJ1-2; perhaps TRBD1 as D (5 bases). The CDR3 runs to 15 residues. Germline CDR1 LGHNA, CDR2 YNFKEQ. Trimming left V 0 bases short and J 1 base short, with 9 bases between.

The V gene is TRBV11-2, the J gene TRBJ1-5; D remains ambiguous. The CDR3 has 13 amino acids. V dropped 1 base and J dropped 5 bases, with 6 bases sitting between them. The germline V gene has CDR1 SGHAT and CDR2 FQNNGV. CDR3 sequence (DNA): TGTGCCAGCAGCTTAGTGACATATCAGCCCCAGCATTTT. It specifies CASSLVTYQPQHF.

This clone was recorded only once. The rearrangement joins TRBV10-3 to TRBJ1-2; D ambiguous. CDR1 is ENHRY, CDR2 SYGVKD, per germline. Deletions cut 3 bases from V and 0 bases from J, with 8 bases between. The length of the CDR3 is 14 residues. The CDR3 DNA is TGTGCCATCAGTGACCCAACAGCTAACTATGGCTACACCTTC. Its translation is CAISDPTANYGYTF.

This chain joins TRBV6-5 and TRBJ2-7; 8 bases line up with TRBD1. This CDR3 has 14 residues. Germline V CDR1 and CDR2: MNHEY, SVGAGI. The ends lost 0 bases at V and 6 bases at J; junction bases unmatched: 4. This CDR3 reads CASSYSVTGGEQYF. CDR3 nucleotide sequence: TGTGCCAGCAGTTACTCTGTTACAGGGGGCGAGCAGTACTTC.

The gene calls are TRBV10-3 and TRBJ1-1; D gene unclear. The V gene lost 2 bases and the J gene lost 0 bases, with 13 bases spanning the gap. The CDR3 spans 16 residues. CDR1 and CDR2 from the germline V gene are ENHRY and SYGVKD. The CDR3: CAISETPGNMNTEAFF. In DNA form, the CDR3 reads TGTGCCATCAGTGAGACCCCGGGAAATATGAACACTGAAGCTTTCTTT.

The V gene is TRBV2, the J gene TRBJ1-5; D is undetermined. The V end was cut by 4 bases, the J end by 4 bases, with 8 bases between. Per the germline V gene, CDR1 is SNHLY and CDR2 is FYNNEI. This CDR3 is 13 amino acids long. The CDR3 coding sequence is TGTGCCAGCAGTGCAGAGGGAAATCAGCCCCAGCATTTT. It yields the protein CASSAEGNQPQHF. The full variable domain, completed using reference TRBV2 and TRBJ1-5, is EPEVTQTPSHQVTQMGQEVILRCVPISNHLYFYWYRQILGQKVEFLVSFYNNEISEKSEIFDDQFSVERPDGSNFTLKIRSTKLEDSAMYFCASSAEGNQPQHFGDGTRLSIL.

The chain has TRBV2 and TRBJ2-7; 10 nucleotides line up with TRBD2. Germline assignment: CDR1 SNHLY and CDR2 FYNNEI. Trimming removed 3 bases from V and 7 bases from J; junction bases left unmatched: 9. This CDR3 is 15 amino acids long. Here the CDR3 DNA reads TGTGCCAGCAGTGAGCCACTAGCGGGGTGGGTAGAGCAGTACTTC. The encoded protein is CASSEPLAGWVEQYF.

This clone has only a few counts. The CDR3 DNA reads as TGTGCCAGCAGCTTAGATCTTCAGACAGGGGATCCCGGGGAGCTGTTTTTT. Protein sequence: CASSLDLQTGDPGELFF. V and J are TRBV11-3 and TRBJ2-2; 8 bases match TRBD1. Unmatched junction bases numbered 9, after V lost 0 bases and J lost 6 bases. The CDR3 is 17 residues long. Per germline, CDR1 SGHNT and CDR2 YENEEA.

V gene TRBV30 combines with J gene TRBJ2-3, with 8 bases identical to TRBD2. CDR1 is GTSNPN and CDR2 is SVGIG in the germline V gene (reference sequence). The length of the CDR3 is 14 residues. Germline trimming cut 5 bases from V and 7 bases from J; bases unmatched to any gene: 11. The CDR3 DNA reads TGTGCCTGGGGCACAAGCGGGAGTAAAAATACGCAGTATTTT. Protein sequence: CAWGTSGSKNTQYF.

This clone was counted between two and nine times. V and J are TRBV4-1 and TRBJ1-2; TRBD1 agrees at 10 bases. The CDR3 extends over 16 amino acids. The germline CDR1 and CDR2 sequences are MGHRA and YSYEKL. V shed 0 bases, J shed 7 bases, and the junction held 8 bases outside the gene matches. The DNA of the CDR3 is TGCGCCAGCAGCCAAGACACCGGGACAGGGGTAGGTGGCTACACCTTC. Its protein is CASSQDTGTGVGGYTF.

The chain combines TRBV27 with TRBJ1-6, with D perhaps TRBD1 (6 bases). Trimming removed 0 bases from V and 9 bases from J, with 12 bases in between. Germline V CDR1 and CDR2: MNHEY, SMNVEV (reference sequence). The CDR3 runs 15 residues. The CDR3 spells CASSLSGARGSPLHF. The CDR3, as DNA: TGTGCCAGCAGTTTATCGGGGGCTAGGGGTTCACCCCTCCACTTT.